Listed below are T cell receptor beta chains from one sample, sequenced in a study of OX40 agonist ivuxolimab in advanced cancers. The protocol was immunoSEQ multiplex PCR, while the TCRdb copy is restricted to in-frame clones and leaves out a portion. The sample includes tens of thousands of clones, 65% to 90% seen only once; the top ten take approximately 0.57%. The sequenced sample was CD4+ or CD8+ T cells sorted from blood, obtained in a trial of the OX40 agonist ivuxolimab. The receptors stem from an adult with an advanced solid tumor such as melanoma, head and neck, liver or kidney cancer. The conserved cysteine and the conserved F or W are not part of the CDR3 here. Size tells how often a clone was seen (once, few, many) or the class of an expanded clone, and some rows leave it out.

>TRBV11-2|.
ASSPRQWEGITEAF
>TRBV7-3|.
ASSEGGNEQY
>TRBV7-2|.
ASSLDRGDYGYT
>TRBV7-2|.
ASSLRGPSTDTQY
>TRBV15|.
ATSRDRGRGYT
>TRBV7-3|.
ASSLSLAGRDTQY
>TRBV12-1|.
ASSGGMRGAKTGELF
>TRBV27|.
ASSFWRGGLEGGELF
>TRBV11-2|.
ASIRGHEQY
>TRBV15|few
ATSSVGEGRAEKLF
>TRBV11-3|few
ASSAEGQGNQPQH
>TRBV5-6|.
ASSLAAADTQY
>TRBV4-3|.
ASSPGLPAGTQY
>TRBV5-4|.
ASSILPDQETQY